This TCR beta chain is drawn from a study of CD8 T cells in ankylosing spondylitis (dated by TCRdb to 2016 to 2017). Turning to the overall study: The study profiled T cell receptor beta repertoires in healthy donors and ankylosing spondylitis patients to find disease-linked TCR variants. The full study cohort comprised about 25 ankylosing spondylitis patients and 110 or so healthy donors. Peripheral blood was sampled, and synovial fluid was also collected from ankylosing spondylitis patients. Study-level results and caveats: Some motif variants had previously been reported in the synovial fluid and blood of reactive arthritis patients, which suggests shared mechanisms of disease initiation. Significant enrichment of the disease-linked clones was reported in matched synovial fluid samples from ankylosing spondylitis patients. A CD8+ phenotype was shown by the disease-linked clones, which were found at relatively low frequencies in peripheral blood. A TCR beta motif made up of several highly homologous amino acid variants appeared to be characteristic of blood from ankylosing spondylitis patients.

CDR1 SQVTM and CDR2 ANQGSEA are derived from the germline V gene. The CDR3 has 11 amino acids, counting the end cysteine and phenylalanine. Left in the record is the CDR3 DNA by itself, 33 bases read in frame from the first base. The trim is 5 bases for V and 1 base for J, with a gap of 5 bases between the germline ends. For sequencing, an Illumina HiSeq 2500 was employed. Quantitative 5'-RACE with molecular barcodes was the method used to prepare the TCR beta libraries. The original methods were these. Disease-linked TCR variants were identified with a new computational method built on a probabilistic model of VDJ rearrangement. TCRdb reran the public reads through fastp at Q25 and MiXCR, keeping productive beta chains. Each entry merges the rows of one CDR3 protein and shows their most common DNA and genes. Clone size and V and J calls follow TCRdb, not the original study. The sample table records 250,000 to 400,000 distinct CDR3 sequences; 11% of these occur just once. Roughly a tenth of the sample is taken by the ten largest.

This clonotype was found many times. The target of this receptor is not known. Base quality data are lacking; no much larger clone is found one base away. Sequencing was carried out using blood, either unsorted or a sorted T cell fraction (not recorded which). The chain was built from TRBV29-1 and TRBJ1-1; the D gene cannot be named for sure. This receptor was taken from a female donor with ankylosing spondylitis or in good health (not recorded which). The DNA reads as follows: TGCAGCGTTCTAAGGAACACTGAAGCTTTCTTT. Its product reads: CSVLRNTEAFF.